This TCR beta chain was recorded in a study of blood T cell repertoires in COVID-19. Study at large: Acute and convalescent COVID-19 specimens originated in the United States, Italy and Spain. In each case, the material was cDNA or gDNA derived from T cells, B-cell-depleted T cells, or PBMCs.

Deletions cut 8 bases from V and 0 bases from J, with 11 bases between. Germline V gives CDR1 SGHTA, CDR2 FQGNSA. The CDR3 has 13 amino acids. Authors' methods: Counts of nucleated cells, estimated from reference gene primer amplification, were obtained. Libraries were prepared by immunoSEQ multiplex PCR; TCRdb keeps only in-frame clonotypes and omits some of them. D and trimming come from the DNA, and the V and J calls and clone size come from that table. The profile shows roughly 60,000 clones, roughly 79% of them singletons. Sequenced material: peripheral blood. The chain couples TRBV7-2 to TRBJ2-7; unclear D gene. The sequence was collected from a human donor in a cohort sampled during active COVID-19. CDR3 protein: CASHSIYSYEQYF. The CDR3 DNA sequence: TGTGCCAGCCACTCCATATACTCCTACGAGCAGTACTTC.